These 17 T cell receptor beta chains were sequenced from one sample in a study of T-cell reconstitution after alpha-beta-depleted transplantation in children. TCRbeta library construction was performed incorporating unique molecular identifiers. Via MiXCR, TCRdb re-called the PCR reads, giving one row per CDR3 protein. Of about 200,000 distinct CDR3 sequences listed, approximately 6.9% are singletons. The sample in question was PBMCs, obtained before TCRalphabeta/CD19-depleted stem cell transplant. These receptors were collected from a boy younger than 10 with acute lymphoblastic leukemia, due to receive a stem cell transplant.

V gene TRBV5-4 combines with J gene TRBJ2-5, with 8 bases identical to TRBD2. Trimming cost V 4 bases and J 1 base; bases outside gene matches: 3. The CDR3 has 14 residues. From germline, CDR1 is SGHNT and CDR2 YYREEE (reference sequence). In DNA, the CDR3 is TGTGCCAGCAGCCCCGGGAGGGCCCAAGAGACCCAGTACTTC. Its translation is CASSPGRAQETQYF.

This clonotype was picked up a small number of times. This sequence joins TRBV7-2 and TRBJ1-5; D is ambiguous. Per the germline V gene, CDR1 is SGHTA and CDR2 is FQGNSA. CDR3 length: 13 residues. V was trimmed by 3 bases and J by 5 bases, leaving 8 bases between them. The CDR3 DNA reads as TGTGCCAGCAGCTTCGGGAGGGATCAGCCCCAGCATTTT. The encoded protein is CASSFGRDQPQHF.

This clonotype appeared many times. The chain couples TRBV14 to TRBJ2-1, with D maybe TRBD2 (6 bases). V lost 6 bases to trimming and J lost 11 bases, with 14 bases between them. The CDR3 loop spans 12 amino acids. Germline CDR1 reads SGHDN; CDR2 reads FVKESK. CDR3 bases: TGTGCCAGCAGAGGAGGGACCGACCAGCAGTTCTTC. Protein: CASRGGTDQQFF. Filled out from reference TRBV14 and TRBJ2-1, the complete variable domain reads EAGVTQFPSHSVIEKGQTVTLRCDPISGHDNLYWYRRVMGKEIKFLLHFVKESKQDESGMPNNRFLAERTGGTYSTLKVQPAELEDSGVYFCASRGGTDQQFFGPGTRLTVL.

The chain combines TRBV25-1 with TRBJ1-4; TRBD1 might be the D (5 bases). This CDR3 is built from 13 residues. The germline V gene has CDR1 MGHDK and CDR2 SYGVNS. V was pared by 7 bases and J by 8 bases, with 14 bases between. CDR3 bases: TGTGCCAGCAAAACGGCGGGGGGGGAAAAACTGTTTTTT. Residues: CASKTAGGEKLFF.

Only a few counts were recorded for this clonotype. As DNA, the CDR3 is TGCAGTGCTAGGCGGAGGGGGCGGAATGAGCAGTTCTTC. This codes for CSARRRGRNEQFF. The gene calls are TRBV20-1 and TRBJ2-1, with D possibly matching TRBD1 (7 bases). This CDR3 has 13 amino acids. Between the trimmed V and J ends, which lost 3 bases and 7 bases, there was a span of 13 bases. Germline CDR1 is DFQATT and CDR2 is SNEGSKA (reference sequence).

This clonotype occurred many times. This chain joins TRBV6-2 or TRBV6-3 and TRBJ1-1; D gene unclear. The CDR3 is 18 amino acids. CDR1 is MNHEY and CDR2 is SVGEGT in the germline V gene. V was trimmed by 2 bases and J by 1 base, leaving 20 bases between them. The CDR3 here is CASSYEVGEAPQNTEAFF. The CDR3 DNA is TGTGCCAGCAGTTACGAGGTCGGGGAGGCACCCCAGAACACTGAAGCTTTCTTT.

There are a few counts of this clonotype. The chain links TRBV3-1 to TRBJ2-5; 7 bases align to TRBD1. The V and J ends lost 6 bases and 5 bases, in that order; junction bases with no gene match: 6. The CDR3 has 13 residues. Germline lookup yields CDR1 LGHDT and CDR2 YNNKEL (reference sequence). DNA for the CDR3: TGTGCCAGCAGGGACAGGCGGAGGGAGACCCAGTACTTC. This sequence encodes CASRDRRRETQYF.

This clonotype has a count of ten or more. The gene calls are TRBV27 and TRBJ2-1, with 10 bases fitting TRBD2. The CDR3 length is 14 residues. The V and J ends lost 5 bases and 8 bases, in that order; junction bases with no gene match: 6. Germline V gene lookup returns CDR1 MNHEY and CDR2 SMNVEV (reference sequence). CDR3 nucleotide sequence: TGTGCCAGCAGTCCACTAGCGGGATGGTATGAGCAGTTCTTC. Translation: CASSPLAGWYEQFF.

CDR3 coding DNA: TGCGCCAGCAGCTTGGGATCCCGGGTCAATGAGCAGTTCTTC. It yields the protein CASSLGSRVNEQFF. The genes are TRBV5-1 and TRBJ2-1; the D is unclear. V was shortened by 0 bases and J by 6 bases, with 10 bases between the two germline ends. The length of the CDR3 is 14 residues. Germline V gene data show CDR1 as SGHRS and CDR2 as YFSETQ.

This clonotype was observed at least ten times. V is TRBV12-3 or TRBV12-4 and J is TRBJ1-2, with TRBD1 matching over 11 bases. Unmatched junction bases numbered 14, after V lost 5 bases and J lost 6 bases. The CDR3 is made up of 17 amino acids. The CDR3 loop reads CASSMGQGVRLGNGYTF. The CDR3 DNA reads TGTGCCAGCAGTATGGGACAGGGGGTTCGACTGGGGAATGGCTACACCTTC.

This clonotype has a count of ten or more. V and J are TRBV7-2 and TRBJ1-6, with no clear D. Germline CDR1 is SGHTA and CDR2 is FQGNSA. The CDR3 has 16 amino acids. The V end was cut by 2 bases, the J end by 7 bases, with 15 bases between. The chain's CDR3 is CASSLNPLGRNSPLHF. CDR3 in DNA: TGTGCCAGCAGCTTAAACCCCCTAGGACGGAATTCACCCCTCCACTTT.

This clonotype was recorded many times. The chain combines TRBV14 with TRBJ1-1, with TRBD1 matching over 7 bases. CDR1 is SGHDN and CDR2 is FVKESK in the germline V gene. The CDR3 contains 16 residues. With V trimmed by 5 bases and J by 0 bases, 9 bases remained unmatched. CDR3 protein: CASSSRDSLMNTEAFF. In DNA, the CDR3 is TGTGCCAGCAGCTCACGGGACAGCCTAATGAACACTGAAGCTTTCTTT.

The table lists this clonotype with many counts. The V and J genes are TRBV5-1 and TRBJ2-5; no clear D. Germline V gene data show CDR1 as SGHRS and CDR2 as YFSETQ. This CDR3 comprises 13 residues. Trimming stripped 4 bases from V and 0 bases from J, with 7 bases between. CDR3 nucleotides: TGCGCCAGCAGCCCAACGAACCAAGAGACCCAGTACTTC. It specifies CASSPTNQETQYF.

This clonotype appeared many times. The chain joins TRBV28 to TRBJ1-5; D unresolved. V lost 2 bases and J 4 bases, leaving 9 bases between the germline ends. Germline lookup yields CDR1 MDHEN and CDR2 SYDVKM. The CDR3 has 14 amino acids. Written as DNA, the CDR3 is TGTGCCAGCAGTTTACGACGTAGAAATCAGCCCCAGCATTTT. Protein sequence: CASSLRRRNQPQHF.

The sample holds many counts of this clonotype. V gene TRBV7-2 combines with J gene TRBJ2-5; no definite D call. V was shortened by 8 bases and J by 2 bases, with 6 bases between the two germline ends. The CDR3 loop spans 11 amino acids. Germline lookup yields CDR1 SGHTA and CDR2 FQGNSA. The CDR3 DNA reads TGTGCCAGCGGAGAACAAGAGACCCAGTACTTC. It specifies CASGEQETQYF.

This clonotype showed up many times. The chain is built from TRBV7-2 and TRBJ1-1; D not resolved. The ends were cut back, 3 bases at V and 5 bases at J, with 7 bases in the middle. The CDR3 extends over 12 amino acids. Germline values: CDR1 SGHTA, CDR2 FQGNSA. The CDR3, as DNA: TGTGCCAGCAGCTTTAGTAATACTGAAGCTTTCTTT. This translates into CASSFSNTEAFF.

This clonotype was counted many times. The V gene is TRBV7-8, the J gene TRBJ2-7, with D possibly TRBD2 on 5 matching bases. V was pared by 1 base and J by 2 bases, with 12 bases between. The CDR3 has 15 amino acids. Germline CDR1 and CDR2: SGHVS and FQNEAQ. In nucleotides, the CDR3 is TGTGCCAGCAGCTTAGTAAGCGGAACTCCCTACGAGCAGTACTTC. This codes for CASSLVSGTPYEQYF. The variable domain in full, completed from reference TRBV7-8 and TRBJ2-7, reads GAGVSQSPRYKVAKRGQDVALRCDPISGHVSLFWYQQALGQGPEFLTYFQNEAQLDKSGLPSDRFFAERPEGSVSTLKIQRTQQEDSAVYLCASSLVSGTPYEQYFGPGTRLTVT.